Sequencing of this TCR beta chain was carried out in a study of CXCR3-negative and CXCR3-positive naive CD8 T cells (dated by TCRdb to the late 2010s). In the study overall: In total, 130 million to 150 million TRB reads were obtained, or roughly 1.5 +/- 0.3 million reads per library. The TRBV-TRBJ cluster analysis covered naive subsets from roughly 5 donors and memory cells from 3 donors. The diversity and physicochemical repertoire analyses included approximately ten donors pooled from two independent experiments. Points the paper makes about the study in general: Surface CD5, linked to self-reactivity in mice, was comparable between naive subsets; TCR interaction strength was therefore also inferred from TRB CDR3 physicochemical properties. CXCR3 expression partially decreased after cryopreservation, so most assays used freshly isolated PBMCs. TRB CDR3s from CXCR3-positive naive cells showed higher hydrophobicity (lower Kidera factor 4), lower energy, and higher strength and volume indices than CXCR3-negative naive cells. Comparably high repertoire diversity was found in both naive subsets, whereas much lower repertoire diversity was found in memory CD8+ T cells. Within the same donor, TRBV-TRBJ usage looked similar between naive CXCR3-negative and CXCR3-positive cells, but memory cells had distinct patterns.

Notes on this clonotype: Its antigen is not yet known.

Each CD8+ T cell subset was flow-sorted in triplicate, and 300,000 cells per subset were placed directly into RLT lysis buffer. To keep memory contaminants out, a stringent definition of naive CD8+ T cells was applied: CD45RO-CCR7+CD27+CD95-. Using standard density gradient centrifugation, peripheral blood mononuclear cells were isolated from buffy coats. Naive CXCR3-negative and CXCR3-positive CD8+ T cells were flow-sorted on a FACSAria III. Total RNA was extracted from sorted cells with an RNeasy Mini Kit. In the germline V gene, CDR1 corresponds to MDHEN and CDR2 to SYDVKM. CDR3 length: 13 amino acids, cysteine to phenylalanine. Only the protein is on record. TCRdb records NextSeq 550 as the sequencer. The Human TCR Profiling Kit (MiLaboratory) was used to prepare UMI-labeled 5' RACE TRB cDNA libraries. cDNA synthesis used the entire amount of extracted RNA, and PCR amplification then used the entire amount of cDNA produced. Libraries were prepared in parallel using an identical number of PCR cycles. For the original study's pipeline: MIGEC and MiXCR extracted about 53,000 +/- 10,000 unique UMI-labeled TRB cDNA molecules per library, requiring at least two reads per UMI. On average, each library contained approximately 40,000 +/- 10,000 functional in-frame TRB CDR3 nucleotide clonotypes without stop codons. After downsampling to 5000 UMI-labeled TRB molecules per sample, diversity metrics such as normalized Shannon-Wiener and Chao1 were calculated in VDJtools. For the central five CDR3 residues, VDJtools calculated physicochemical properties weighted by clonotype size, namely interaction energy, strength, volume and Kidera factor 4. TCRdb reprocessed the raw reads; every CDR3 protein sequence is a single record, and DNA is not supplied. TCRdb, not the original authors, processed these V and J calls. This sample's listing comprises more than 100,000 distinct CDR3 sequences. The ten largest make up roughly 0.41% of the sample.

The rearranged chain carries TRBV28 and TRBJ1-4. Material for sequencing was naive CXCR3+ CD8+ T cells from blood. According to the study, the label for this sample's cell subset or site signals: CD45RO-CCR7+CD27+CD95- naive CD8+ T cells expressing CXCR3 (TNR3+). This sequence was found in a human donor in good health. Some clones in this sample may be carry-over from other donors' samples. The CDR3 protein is CASSSSTNEKLFF.